This T cell receptor beta chain appears in the sequencing data of a study of blood T cells in healthy people across ages. Study-wide findings and caveats: A greater number of naive CD4+ cells and higher diversity distinguished long-lived donors from aged donors. Correlation between TCR beta diversity and naive T cell percentage was strong.

The germline gives CDR1 SGHNT, CDR2 YENEEA. The CDR3 sequence is 18 residues long. Trimming took 5 bases from V and 0 from J, leaving 17 bases between them. This clonotype was observed a handful of times. Its specificity is unknown. Being one base from a much bigger clone, this may be a read error. Every sample gave at least 5 micrograms of total RNA when it was extracted. Combining a sample-barcoded 5' primer with a J-beta primer mix, a second PCR ran for about 6 to 11 cycles. The template-switch adaptor was a 5' adaptor with 12 random nucleotides. It tagged each cDNA molecule. Via MiXCR, TCRdb re-called the 5' RACE reads, giving one row per CDR3 protein. The data contain approximately 790,000 distinct CDR3 sequences, 62% of them seen just once; the ten biggest clones take up about 30%.

Sequenced sample: blood. The chain uses TRBV11-3 and TRBJ2-6, with D perhaps matching TRBD1 or TRBD2 (5 bases each). This TCR was recovered from a man between 25 and 39 years old in good health. The CDR3 loop is CASSDRDRALSGANVLTF. CDR3 bases: TGTGCCAGCAGCGACCGGGACCGCGCACTCTCTGGGGCCAACGTCCTGACTTTC. Full variable domain (outside the CDR3, taken from reference TRBV11-3 and TRBJ2-6): EAGVVQSPRYKIIEKKQPVAFWCNPISGHNTLYWYLQNLGQGPELLIRYENEEAVDDSQLPKDRFSAERLKGVDSTLKIQPAELGDSAVYLCASSDRDRALSGANVLTFGAGSRLTVL.